The rows below give T cell receptor beta chains drawn from one sample of a study of T-cell reconstitution after alpha-beta-depleted transplantation in children. Each CDR3 protein gets one entry after TCRdb re-called the PCR reads with MiXCR. The table shows about 110,000 distinct CDR3 sequences, with around 10% occurring only once. The material was PBMCs, obtained before TCRalphabeta/CD19-depleted stem cell transplant. These receptors all stem from a boy aged 2 to 10 with acute lymphoblastic leukemia, due to receive a stem cell transplant. Both conserved end residues are part of each CDR3. D genes are given only for firm matches. Some rows mark clone size as missing; the rest say once, few, many or name a class of expanded clone.

J gene: TRBJ2-1; D gene: TRBD2; V gene: TRBV18; clone size: many; CDR3 protein: CASSDQLAGYNEQFF; CDR3 DNA: TGTGCCAGCTCCGATCAGCTAGCGGGATACAATGAGCAGTTCTTC
J gene: TRBJ2-7; D gene: -; V gene: TRBV11-2; clone size: few; CDR3 protein: CASSLGGGPFSYEQYF; CDR3 DNA: TGTGCCAGCAGCTTAGGAGGGGGGCCATTCTCCTACGAGCAGTACTTC
J gene: TRBJ2-2; D gene: -; V gene: TRBV5-1; clone size: few; CDR3 protein: CASSWRNTGELFF; CDR3 DNA: TGCGCCAGCAGTTGGCGAAACACCGGGGAGCTGTTTTTT
J gene: TRBJ2-2; D gene: TRBD2; V gene: TRBV7-9; clone size: few; CDR3 protein: CASSFLAGENTGELFF; CDR3 DNA: TGTGCCAGCAGCTTTCTAGCGGGCGAGAACACCGGGGAGCTGTTTTTT
J gene: TRBJ2-2; D gene: TRBD2; V gene: TRBV28; clone size: -; CDR3 protein: CASSTIAGVGTGELFF; CDR3 DNA: TGTGCCAGCAGTACCATAGCGGGAGTAGGAACCGGGGAGCTGTTTTTT
J gene: TRBJ1-1; D gene: -; V gene: TRBV10-2; clone size: few; CDR3 protein: CASSEWGNTEAFF; CDR3 DNA: TGCGCCAGCAGTGAGTGGGGGAACACTGAAGCTTTCTTT
J gene: TRBJ2-3; D gene: TRBD2; V gene: TRBV7-6; clone size: many; CDR3 protein: CASSRGGSTDTQYF; CDR3 DNA: TGTGCCAGCAGCCGGGGGGGATCCACAGATACGCAGTATTTT
J gene: TRBJ2-4; D gene: TRBD2; V gene: TRBV5-1; clone size: -; CDR3 protein: CASSLAGGGENIQYF; CDR3 DNA: TGCGCCAGCAGCTTGGCGGGAGGAGGTGAAAACATTCAGTACTTC
J gene: TRBJ2-3; D gene: -; V gene: TRBV5-1; clone size: medium-sized; CDR3 protein: CASSLQRSSTDTQYF; CDR3 DNA: TGCGCCAGCAGCTTGCAGCGGAGCAGCACAGATACGCAGTATTTT
J gene: TRBJ2-7; D gene: -; V gene: TRBV7-3; clone size: -; CDR3 protein: CASSLTGTPGEQYF; CDR3 DNA: TGTGCCAGCAGCTTAACCGGGACACCGGGTGAGCAGTACTTC
J gene: TRBJ2-1; D gene: -; V gene: TRBV7-2; clone size: -; CDR3 protein: CASSLSRHEQFF; CDR3 DNA: TGTGCCAGCAGCTTATCTCGGCATGAGCAGTTCTTC
J gene: TRBJ2-7; D gene: -; V gene: TRBV4-2; clone size: many; CDR3 protein: CASSQGAVTDTYEQYF; CDR3 DNA: TGTGCCAGCAGCCAAGGGGCGGTGACAGACACCTACGAGCAGTACTTC
J gene: TRBJ2-7; D gene: TRBD2; V gene: TRBV29-1; clone size: -; CDR3 protein: CSVVGRTSGRATYEQYF; CDR3 DNA: TGCAGCGTTGTCGGGAGGACTAGCGGGAGGGCCACCTACGAGCAGTACTTC
J gene: TRBJ1-4; D gene: -; V gene: TRBV7-8; clone size: -; CDR3 protein: CASSLGTGTEKLFF; CDR3 DNA: TGTGCCAGCAGCTTAGGGACCGGGACTGAAAAACTGTTTTTT
J gene: TRBJ1-1; D gene: TRBD1; V gene: TRBV15; clone size: few; CDR3 protein: CATSRGQANTEAFF; CDR3 DNA: TGTGCCACCAGCAGGGGACAGGCAAACACTGAAGCTTTCTTT
J gene: TRBJ2-1; D gene: TRBD1; V gene: TRBV7-3; clone size: many; CDR3 protein: CASSRDRGNEQFF; CDR3 DNA: TGTGCCAGCAGCAGGGACAGAGGGAATGAGCAGTTCTTC
J gene: TRBJ2-7; D gene: -; V gene: TRBV4-2; clone size: -; CDR3 protein: CASSQEAQETYEQYF; CDR3 DNA: TGTGCCAGCAGCCAAGAGGCGCAGGAAACTTACGAGCAGTACTTC
J gene: TRBJ2-1; D gene: TRBD2; V gene: TRBV10-3; clone size: few; CDR3 protein: CAIRGRVAGGEINEQFF; CDR3 DNA: TGTGCCATCAGAGGGAGGGTAGCGGGAGGAGAGATCAATGAGCAGTTCTTC
J gene: TRBJ2-3; D gene: -; V gene: TRBV2; clone size: -; CDR3 protein: CASSRVEPTDTQYF; CDR3 DNA: TGTGCCAGCAGTAGGGTGGAGCCCACAGATACGCAGTATTTT
J gene: TRBJ2-6; D gene: TRBD1; V gene: TRBV28; clone size: few; CDR3 protein: CASSLGGQGALGANVLTF; CDR3 DNA: TGTGCCAGCAGTTTAGGGGGACAGGGGGCGCTCGGGGCCAACGTCCTGACTTTC
J gene: TRBJ2-5; D gene: TRBD1; V gene: TRBV6-1; clone size: few; CDR3 protein: CASSVEQGAKETQYF; CDR3 DNA: TGTGCCAGCAGCGTGGAACAGGGGGCTAAAGAGACCCAGTACTTC
J gene: TRBJ2-2; D gene: TRBD2; V gene: TRBV11-2; clone size: few; CDR3 protein: CASSLNHRLAGGTGELFF; CDR3 DNA: TGTGCCAGCAGCTTAAACCACAGACTAGCGGGAGGAACCGGGGAGCTGTTTTTT
J gene: TRBJ2-3; D gene: -; V gene: TRBV29-1; clone size: -; CDR3 protein: CSVDADHTDTQYF; CDR3 DNA: TGCAGCGTTGACGCAGACCACACAGATACGCAGTATTTT
J gene: TRBJ2-1; D gene: -; V gene: TRBV20-1; clone size: -; CDR3 protein: CSARPGVSYNEQFF; CDR3 DNA: TGCAGTGCTAGGCCGGGAGTAAGCTACAATGAGCAGTTCTTC
J gene: TRBJ2-7; D gene: TRBD2; V gene: TRBV5-1; clone size: -; CDR3 protein: CASSLGGRASEQYF; CDR3 DNA: TGCGCCAGCAGCTTAGGCGGGAGGGCCTCCGAGCAGTACTTC
J gene: TRBJ1-5; D gene: -; V gene: TRBV20-1; clone size: -; CDR3 protein: CSARGGRSNQPQHF; CDR3 DNA: TGCAGTGCTAGAGGGGGGAGGAGCAATCAGCCCCAGCATTTT
J gene: TRBJ1-5; D gene: -; V gene: TRBV20-1; clone size: many; CDR3 protein: CSAREGAEAYQPQHF; CDR3 DNA: TGCAGTGCTAGAGAGGGGGCCGAGGCTTATCAGCCCCAGCATTTT
J gene: TRBJ1-5; D gene: -; V gene: TRBV5-1; clone size: few; CDR3 protein: CASSLASNQPQHF; CDR3 DNA: TGCGCCAGCAGCTTGGCGAGCAATCAGCCCCAGCATTTT
J gene: TRBJ1-2; D gene: -; V gene: TRBV20-1; clone size: few; CDR3 protein: CSATPAPANGYTF; CDR3 DNA: TGCAGTGCTACCCCTGCTCCGGCGAATGGCTACACCTTC
J gene: TRBJ2-1; D gene: TRBD2; V gene: TRBV11-2; clone size: many; CDR3 protein: CASSLAGLGGNEQFF; CDR3 DNA: TGTGCCAGCAGCTTAGCCGGACTAGGAGGCAATGAGCAGTTCTTC
J gene: TRBJ2-5; D gene: -; V gene: TRBV20-1; clone size: -; CDR3 protein: CSAKPGRTQETQYF; CDR3 DNA: TGCAGTGCTAAACCGGGACGAACACAAGAGACCCAGTACTTC
J gene: TRBJ1-3; D gene: -; V gene: TRBV6-6; clone size: many; CDR3 protein: CASSSRGSTIYF; CDR3 DNA: TGTGCCAGCAGTTCAAGGGGTAGCACCATATATTTT
J gene: TRBJ1-4; D gene: -; V gene: TRBV20-1; clone size: many; CDR3 protein: CGVLGNEKLFF; CDR3 DNA: TGCGGGGTGTTAGGAAATGAAAAACTGTTTTTT
J gene: TRBJ2-3; D gene: TRBD1; V gene: TRBV5-1; clone size: -; CDR3 protein: CASSRGQGGGTDTQYF; CDR3 DNA: TGCGCCAGCAGCCGAGGACAGGGCGGAGGGACAGATACGCAGTATTTT
J gene: TRBJ1-5; D gene: -; V gene: TRBV3-1; clone size: many; CDR3 protein: CASSYNSNQPQHF; CDR3 DNA: TGTGCCAGCAGCTATAATAGCAATCAGCCCCAGCATTTT
J gene: TRBJ2-3; D gene: -; V gene: TRBV7-6; clone size: many; CDR3 protein: CASSPRLVTDTQYF; CDR3 DNA: TGTGCCAGCAGCCCCAGACTAGTCACAGATACGCAGTATTTT